The 14 T cell receptor beta chains reported below all come from one sample, sequenced in a study of OX40 agonist ivuxolimab in advanced cancers. TCRdb's copy holds only in-frame clones and misses some; the assay was immunoSEQ multiplex PCR. The sample gives tens of thousands of clones, about nine tenths of which show up once; approximately 0.81% is in the top ten. Material: CD4+ or CD8+ T cells sorted from blood, obtained in a trial of the OX40 agonist ivuxolimab. These TCRs come from an adult with an advanced solid tumor such as melanoma, head and neck, liver or kidney cancer.

The chain joins TRBV10-3 to TRBJ2-7, with D perhaps matching TRBD2 (6 bases). This CDR3 region has 12 residues. The germline V gene encodes CDR1 ENHRY and CDR2 SYGVKD. V was clipped by 11 bases and J by 0 bases, with 11 bases between them. DNA for the CDR3: TGTGCCGTCCGGGGGATCTCCTACGAGCAGTACTTC. This gives the protein CAVRGISYEQYF.

The genes are TRBV5-1 and TRBJ1-2; tentatively, D is TRBD1 (5 bases). The V gene lost 1 base and the J gene lost 6 bases, with 10 bases spanning the gap. This CDR3 is 13 amino acids long. Germline V CDR1 and CDR2: SGHRS, YFSETQ. Here the CDR3 DNA reads TGCGCCAGCAGCTTGTATAGGGACCATGGCTACACCTTC. Amino acids: CASSLYRDHGYTF.

The chain joins TRBV7-3 to TRBJ2-3; D perhaps matches TRBD2 (5 bases). Trimming stripped 5 bases from V and 6 bases from J, with 12 bases between. The CDR3 runs 13 residues. Per the germline V gene, CDR1 is SGHTA and CDR2 is FQGTGA. CDR3 bases: TGTGCCAGCAGCCTCGGACTGCGCGATACGCAGTATTTT. As protein: CASSLGLRDTQYF.

The CDR3 DNA follows: TGTGCCAGCAGTTTATACGCCGTCGGCCAGAACTATGGCTACACCTTC. It codes for CASSLYAVGQNYGYTF. The chain employs TRBV27 and TRBJ1-2; D gene uncertain. CDR3 length equals 16 residues. With 1 base removed from V and 2 bases from J, the gap between germline ends came to 14 bases. Germline assignment: CDR1 MNHEY and CDR2 SMNVEV (reference sequence).

The rearrangement uses TRBV5-4 and TRBJ1-2; the D is unclear. The CDR3 spans 14 residues. Germline CDR1 reads SGHNT; CDR2 reads YYREEE (reference sequence). V was shortened by 3 bases and J by 0 bases, with 9 bases between the two germline ends. For the CDR3, the DNA is TGTGCCAGCAGCTACCGACGGACTAACTATGGCTACACCTTC. Its protein product is CASSYRRTNYGYTF.

V and J are TRBV6-5 and TRBJ1-3; D not certain. V shed 2 bases and J shed 0 bases, with 11 bases lying between them. CDR1 MNHEY and CDR2 SVGAGI come from the germline V gene. The CDR3 has 16 residues. DNA for the CDR3: TGTGCCAGCAGTTACCAGGTTTCTAGCTCTGGAAACACCATATATTTT. It is translated as CASSYQVSSSGNTIYF.

The J gene is TRBJ1-2, the V gene TRBV18; D may be TRBD1 (5 bases). The germline gives CDR1 KGHSH, CDR2 LQKENI. V was clipped by 3 bases and J by 2 bases, with 16 bases between them. The CDR3 consists of 16 residues. CDR3 sequence: CASSPFDPQANYGYTF. In DNA form, the CDR3 reads TGTGCCAGCTCACCTTTCGACCCACAGGCGAACTATGGCTACACCTTC. Full variable domain (outside the CDR3, taken from reference TRBV18 and TRBJ1-2): NAGVMQNPRHLVRRRGQEARLRCSPMKGHSHVYWYRQLPEEGLKFMVYLQKENIIDESGMPKERFSAEFPKEGPSILRIQQVVRGDSAAYFCASSPFDPQANYGYTFGSGTRLTVV.

This clone was picked up one time. The rearrangement links TRBV6-1 to TRBJ2-7, with TRBD2 matching 10 bases. CDR1 and CDR2 (germline): MNHNS, SASEGT. J was trimmed by 1 base and V by 5 bases; bases with no gene match: 5. The CDR3 is 15 amino acids. This chain's CDR3 is CASSPPSGGSYEQYF. In DNA form, the CDR3 reads TGTGCCAGCAGTCCCCCTAGCGGGGGTTCCTACGAGCAGTACTTC.

The chain couples TRBV27 to TRBJ1-1; D call uncertain. This CDR3 comprises 15 residues. Germline lookup yields CDR1 MNHEY and CDR2 SMNVEV (reference sequence). Deletions cut 6 bases from V and 4 bases from J, with 18 bases between. The DNA of the CDR3 is TGTGCCAGCAGCCCAGGTCTGGGTTGGGGCACTGAAGCTTTCTTT. This gives the protein CASSPGLGWGTEAFF.

This clone appeared once. The chain has TRBV5-1 and TRBJ2-4; a possible D gene is TRBD2 (6 bases). The germline V gene has CDR1 SGHRS and CDR2 YFSETQ. V lost 3 bases and J lost 9, with 25 bases in between. The CDR3 sequence is 17 residues long. CDR3 DNA sequence: TGCGCCAGCAGCTACCACCATATGACTAGTTCTTCCAGCATTCAGTACTTC. Protein product: CASSYHHMTSSSSIQYF.

In its sample, this clone was seen many times. The CDR3 coding sequence is TGTGCCAGCAGACCTCCGGGACGGCCTGATTACGAGCAGTACTTC. This gives the protein CASRPPGRPDYEQYF. The chain couples TRBV6-5 to TRBJ2-7; D possibly uses TRBD1 or TRBD2 (5 bases each). Germline CDR1 and CDR2: MNHEY and SVGAGI. The CDR3 is made up of 15 amino acids. The ends were cut back, 6 bases at V and 4 bases at J, with 19 bases in the middle.

The chain combines TRBV7-8 with TRBJ2-7, with a weak D call TRBD2 (5 bases). V was cut by 5 bases and J by 3 bases, with 8 bases left in between. Germline CDR1 is SGHVS and CDR2 is FQNEAQ. This CDR3 spans 12 amino acids. The CDR3 here is CASSSRDYEQYF. CDR3 nucleotide sequence: TGTGCCAGCAGCAGCCGGGACTACGAGCAGTACTTC.

The rearrangement joins TRBV9 to TRBJ2-2, with TRBD2 identical over 9 bases. This CDR3 region has 15 residues. Germline-derived CDR1 and CDR2 are SGDLS and YYNGEE. V trimming: 5 bases; J trimming: 6 bases; junction bases outside the gene matches: 8. For the CDR3, the DNA is TGTGCCAGCAGTTCGCAGGTAGCGGGAGCCGGGGAGCTGTTTTTT. Translating it yields CASSSQVAGAGELFF. Full variable domain (rest looked up from reference TRBV9 and TRBJ2-2): DSGVTQTPKHLITATGQRVTLRCSPRSGDLSVYWYQQSLDQGLQFLIQYYNGEERAKGNILERFSAQQFPDLHSELNLSSLELGDSALYFCASSSQVAGAGELFFGEGSRLTVL.

This clone was recorded a few times. The rearrangement links TRBV29-1 to TRBJ2-3; perhaps TRBD2 as D (6 bases). Germline CDR1 and CDR2: SQVTM and ANQGSEA. Trimming removed 0 bases at V and 8 bases at J, with 12 bases between. The CDR3 is made up of 13 amino acids. The CDR3 bases are TGCAGCGTTGAAGAAAGAAGGGGAGGTACGCAGTATTTT. This encodes CSVEERRGGTQYF.